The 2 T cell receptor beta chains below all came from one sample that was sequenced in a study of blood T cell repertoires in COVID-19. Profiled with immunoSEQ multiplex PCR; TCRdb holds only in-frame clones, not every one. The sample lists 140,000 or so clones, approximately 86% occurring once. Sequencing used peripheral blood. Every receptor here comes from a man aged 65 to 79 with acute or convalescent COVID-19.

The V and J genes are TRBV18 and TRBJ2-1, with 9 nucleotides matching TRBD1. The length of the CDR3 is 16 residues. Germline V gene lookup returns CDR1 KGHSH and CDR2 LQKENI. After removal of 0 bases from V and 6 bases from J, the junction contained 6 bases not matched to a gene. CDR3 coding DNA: TGTGCCAGCTCACCACCTACAGGGGGCGCGGGCAATGAGCAGTTCTTC. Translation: CASSPPTGGAGNEQFF.

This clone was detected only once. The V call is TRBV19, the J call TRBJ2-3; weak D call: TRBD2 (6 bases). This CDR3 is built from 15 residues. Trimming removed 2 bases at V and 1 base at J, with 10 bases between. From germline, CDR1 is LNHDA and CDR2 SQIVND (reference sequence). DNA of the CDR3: TGTGCCAGTAGTATATGGGTAGCGGGCACAGATACGCAGTATTTT. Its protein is CASSIWVAGTDTQYF. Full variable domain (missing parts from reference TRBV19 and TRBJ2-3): DGGITQSPKYLFRKEGQNVTLSCEQNLNHDAMYWYRQDPGQGLRLIYYSQIVNDFQKGDIAEGYSVSREKKESFPLTVTSAQKNPTAFYLCASSIWVAGTDTQYFGPGTRLTVL.